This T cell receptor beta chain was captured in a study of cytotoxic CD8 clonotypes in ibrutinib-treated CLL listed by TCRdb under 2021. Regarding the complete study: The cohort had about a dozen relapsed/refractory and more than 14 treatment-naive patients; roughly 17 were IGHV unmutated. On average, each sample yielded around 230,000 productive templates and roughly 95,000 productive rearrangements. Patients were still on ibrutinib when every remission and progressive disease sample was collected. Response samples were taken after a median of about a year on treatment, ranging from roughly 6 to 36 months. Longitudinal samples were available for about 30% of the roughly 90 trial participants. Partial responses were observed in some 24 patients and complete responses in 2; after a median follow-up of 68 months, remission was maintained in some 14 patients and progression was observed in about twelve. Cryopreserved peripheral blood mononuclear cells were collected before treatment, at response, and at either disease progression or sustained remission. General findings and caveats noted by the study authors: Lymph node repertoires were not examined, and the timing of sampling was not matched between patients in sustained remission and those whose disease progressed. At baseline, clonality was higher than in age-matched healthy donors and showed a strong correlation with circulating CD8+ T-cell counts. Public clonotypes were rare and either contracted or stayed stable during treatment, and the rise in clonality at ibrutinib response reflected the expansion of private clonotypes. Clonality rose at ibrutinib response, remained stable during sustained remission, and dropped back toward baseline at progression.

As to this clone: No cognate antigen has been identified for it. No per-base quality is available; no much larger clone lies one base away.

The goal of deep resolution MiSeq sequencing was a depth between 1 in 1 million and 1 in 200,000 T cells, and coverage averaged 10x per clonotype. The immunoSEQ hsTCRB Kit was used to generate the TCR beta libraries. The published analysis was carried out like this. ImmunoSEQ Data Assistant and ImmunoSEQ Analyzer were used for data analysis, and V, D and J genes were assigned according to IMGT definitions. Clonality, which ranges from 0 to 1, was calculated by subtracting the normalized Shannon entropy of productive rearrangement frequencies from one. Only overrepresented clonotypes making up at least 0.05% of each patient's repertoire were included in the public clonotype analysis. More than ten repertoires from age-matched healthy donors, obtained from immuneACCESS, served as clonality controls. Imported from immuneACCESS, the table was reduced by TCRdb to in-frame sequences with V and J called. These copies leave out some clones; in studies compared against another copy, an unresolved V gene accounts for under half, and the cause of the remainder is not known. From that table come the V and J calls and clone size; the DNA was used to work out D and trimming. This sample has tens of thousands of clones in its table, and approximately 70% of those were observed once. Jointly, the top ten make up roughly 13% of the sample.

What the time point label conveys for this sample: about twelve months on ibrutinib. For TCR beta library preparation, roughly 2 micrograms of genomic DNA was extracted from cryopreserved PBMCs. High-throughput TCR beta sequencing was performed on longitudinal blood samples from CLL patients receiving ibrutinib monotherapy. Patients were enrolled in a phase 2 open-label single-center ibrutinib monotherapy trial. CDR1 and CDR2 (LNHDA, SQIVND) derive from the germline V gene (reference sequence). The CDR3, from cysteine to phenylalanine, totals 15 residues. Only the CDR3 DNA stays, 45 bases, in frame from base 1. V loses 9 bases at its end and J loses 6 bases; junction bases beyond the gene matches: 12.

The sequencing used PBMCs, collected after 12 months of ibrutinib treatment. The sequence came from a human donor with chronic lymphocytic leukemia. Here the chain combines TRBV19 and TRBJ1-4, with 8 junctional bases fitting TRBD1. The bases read TGTGCCAGCTGGACAGGGAGGATGCGCGATGAAAAACTGTTTTTT. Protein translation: CASWTGRMRDEKLFF. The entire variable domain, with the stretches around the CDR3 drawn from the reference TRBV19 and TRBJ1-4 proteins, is DGGITQSPKYLFRKEGQNVTLSCEQNLNHDAMYWYRQDPGQGLRLIYYSQIVNDFQKGDIAEGYSVSREKKESFPLTVTSAQKNPTAFYLCASWTGRMRDEKLFFGSGTQLSVL.